The 9 T cell receptor beta chains reported below all come from one sample, sequenced in a study of blood T cell repertoires in COVID-19. Method: immunoSEQ multiplex PCR; TCRdb's copy keeps in-frame clones and lacks some. This repertoire shows hundreds of thousands of clones, around 87% found once; its top ten account for under 3%. Sequencing was done on a sample of peripheral blood. The receptors shown here come from a woman in her fifties or sixties with COVID-19, enrolled during active disease.

The chain couples TRBV3-1 (or the pseudogene TRBV3-2) to TRBJ1-5; no firm D call. Trimming stripped 3 bases from V and 3 bases from J, with 12 bases between. CDR3 length equals 15 residues. Looked up from germline, CDR1 is LGHDT and CDR2 is YNNKEL (reference sequence). CDR3 DNA sequence: TGTGCCAGCAGCCAGAGCCTACAGCTCAATCAGCCCCAGCATTTT. This gives the protein CASSQSLQLNQPQHF.

The chain is built from TRBV12-3 or TRBV12-4 and TRBJ1-1; 8 nucleotides match TRBD1. CDR3 length: 13 amino acids. Unmatched junction bases numbered 11, after V lost 6 bases and J lost 11 bases. CDR3 region: CASRRDRMVSAFF. DNA of the CDR3: TGTGCCAGCAGAAGGGACAGGATGGTTTCTGCTTTCTTT.

The gene calls are TRBV28 and TRBJ1-2, with D unclear. In germline, CDR1 is MDHEN, CDR2 SYDVKM. This CDR3 region has 14 residues. V was cut by 1 base and J by 5 bases, with 11 bases left in between. The CDR3 DNA sequence: TGTGCCAGCAGTTTATTCCGGGGTCTATATGGCTACACCTTC. It codes for CASSLFRGLYGYTF.

The rearrangement links TRBV6-5 to TRBJ2-7; 8 bases match TRBD1. The V gene's germline CDR1 is MNHEY and CDR2 SVGAGI. This CDR3 contains 15 residues. After removal of 7 bases from V and 2 bases from J, the junction contained 10 bases not matched to a gene. The DNA of the CDR3 is TGTGCCAGCACCGCCCCGGCACAGGGGGCCTACGAGCAGTACTTC. It translates to CASTAPAQGAYEQYF.

The chain links TRBV28 to TRBJ2-7, with D perhaps matching TRBD2 (5 bases). The CDR3 runs 14 residues. CDR1 and CDR2 (germline): MDHEN, SYDVKM. Trimming took 7 bases from V and 1 from J, leaving 14 bases between them. CDR3 DNA: TGTGCCAGCAATCAACTAGGCCGTTCCTACGAGCAGTACTTC. This codes for CASNQLGRSYEQYF.

The rearrangement uses TRBV2 and TRBJ1-6; 8 nucleotides line up with TRBD1. Germline V CDR1 and CDR2: SNHLY, FYNNEI. V lost 5 bases, J lost 6 bases, and 3 bases stayed unmatched. The CDR3 covers 14 residues. The CDR3 protein is CASSRTGSNSPLHF. The CDR3 region has the DNA TGTGCCAGCAGTAGGACAGGGAGTAATTCACCCCTCCACTTT.

This clone is a singleton in its sample. The CDR3 spells CASSHLRGLDGYTF. In nucleotides, the CDR3 is TGTGCCAGCAGCCATCTCAGGGGGCTGGATGGCTACACCTTC. J is TRBJ1-2 and V is TRBV3-1 (or the pseudogene TRBV3-2), with 8 bases identical to TRBD1. The junction had 6 bases not matched to a gene; V was cut back by 3 bases and J by 6 bases. Looked up from germline, CDR1 is LGHDT and CDR2 is YNNKEL (reference sequence). This CDR3 comprises 14 residues.

This clone was picked up one time. The CDR3 region has the DNA TGCAGCGTTGAATTGGGGCCGGCGGGCTACACCTTC. Protein sequence: CSVELGPAGYTF. The rearrangement links TRBV29-1 to TRBJ1-2; D is perhaps TRBD1 (5 bases). There are 12 residues in the CDR3. Trimming cost V 2 bases and J 8 bases, with 12 bases left between them. Germline CDR1 and CDR2: SQVTM and ANQGSEA. The variable domain in full, with the rest retrieved from reference TRBV29-1 and TRBJ1-2, is SAVISQKPSRDICQRGTSLTIQCQVDSQVTMMFWYRQQPGQSLTLIATANQGSEATYESGFVIDKFPISRPNLTFSTLTVSNMSPEDSSIYLCSVELGPAGYTFGSGTRLTVV.

Comments on this clone: This sample also contains other DNA sequences that code for the same CDR3. The chain uses TRBV15 and TRBJ2-2, with TRBD1 matching over 10 bases. The CDR3 is 15 residues long. Germline CDR1 LNHNV, CDR2 YYDKDF (reference sequence). Trimming removed 1 base from V and 5 bases from J; junction bases left unmatched: 1. DNA of the CDR3: TGTGCCACCAGCAGAGCGGACAGGGGGACCGGGGAGCTGTTTTTT. Translation: CATSRADRGTGELFF.